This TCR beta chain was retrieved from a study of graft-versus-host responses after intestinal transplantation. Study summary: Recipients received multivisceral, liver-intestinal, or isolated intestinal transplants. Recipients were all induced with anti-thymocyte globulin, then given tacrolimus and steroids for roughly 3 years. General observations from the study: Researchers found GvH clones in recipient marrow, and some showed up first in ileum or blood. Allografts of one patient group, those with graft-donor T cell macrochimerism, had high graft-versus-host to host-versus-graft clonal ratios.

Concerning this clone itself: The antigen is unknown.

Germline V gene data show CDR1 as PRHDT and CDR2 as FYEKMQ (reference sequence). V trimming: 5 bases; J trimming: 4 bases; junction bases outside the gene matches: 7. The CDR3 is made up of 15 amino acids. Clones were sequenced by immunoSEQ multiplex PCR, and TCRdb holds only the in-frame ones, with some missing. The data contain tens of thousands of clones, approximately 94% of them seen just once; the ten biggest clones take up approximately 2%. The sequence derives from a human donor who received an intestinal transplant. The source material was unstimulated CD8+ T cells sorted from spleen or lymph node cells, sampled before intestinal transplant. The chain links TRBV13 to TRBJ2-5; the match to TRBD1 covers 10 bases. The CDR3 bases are TGTGCCAGCAGCCCTAGACAGGGGGCGCGAGAGACCCAGTACTTC. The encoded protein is CASSPRQGARETQYF.